These 27 T cell receptor beta chains originate from one sample sequenced in a study of T cell repertoires in cytomegalovirus infection. Using its own MiXCR run on the reads, TCRdb lists one record per CDR3 protein. Among fewer than 1,000,000 distinct CDR3 sequences listed, roughly 31% were seen once. For these TCRs, the target antigens are not known. Sample: cultured CD8+ T cells from PBMCs, taken from culture after CMV antigen stimulation. The receptors come from a human donor in good health (CMV status not recorded). Some clones in this sample may be carry-over from other donors' samples.

The count of this clonotype is one. V is TRBV27 and J is TRBJ1-2; D gene uncertain. The germline V and J ends were trimmed by 3 bases and 7 bases, with 18 bases remaining between them. Germline loops: CDR1 MNHEY, CDR2 SMNVEV (reference sequence). This CDR3 has 15 residues. The CDR3 loop is CASSLGRAILGGYTF. CDR3 nucleotides: TGTGCCAGCAGTTTGGGCCGGGCCATTTTGGGTGGCTACACCTTC.

V is TRBV12-5 and J is TRBJ2-3; 10 bases are shared with TRBD2. J lost 4 bases, V lost 3 bases, and 7 bases had no gene match. Germline V CDR1 and CDR2: LGHNT, FRNRAP. The CDR3 covers 16 residues. DNA for the CDR3: TGTGCTAGTGGTTTCGAAGCGGGGGGGCGCGCAGATACGCAGTATTTT. Translated: CASGFEAGGRADTQYF.

This clonotype was picked up a small number of times. J is TRBJ2-1 and V is TRBV28; 8 positions match TRBD1. V dropped 9 bases and J dropped 5; count of bases not matched to a gene: 18. The length of the CDR3 is 17 residues. Germline CDR1 is MDHEN and CDR2 is SYDVKM. The CDR3 nucleotides are TGTGCCAGTCATCCCCCGTCTGGCCAGGGGGCCAACAATGAGCAGTTCTTC. Amino acid sequence: CASHPPSGQGANNEQFF.

This chain uses TRBV2 with TRBJ1-2; D is perhaps TRBD1 (5 bases). The CDR3 is 14 residues long. Trimming stripped 8 bases from V and 3 bases from J, with 16 bases between. Germline V gives CDR1 SNHLY, CDR2 FYNNEI. CDR3 protein: CASGKEGRDYGYTF. The DNA for the CDR3 is TGTGCCAGCGGAAAGGAGGGGCGCGACTATGGCTACACCTTC.

The chain has TRBV6-5 and TRBJ2-1; TRBD1 is a possible D gene (6 bases). The CDR3 spans 18 residues. V lost 4 bases to trimming and J lost 5 bases, with 24 bases between them. Germline V gene lookup returns CDR1 MNHEY and CDR2 SVGAGI. CDR3 in DNA: TGTGCCAGCAGTTGGGTGGGGGCTCGGGGCGACATTAACAATGAGCAGTTCTTC. Protein sequence: CASSWVGARGDINNEQFF.

Note on this clonotype: This may be a read error: a much more frequent sequence differs by one nucleotide. V gene TRBV7-9 combines with J gene TRBJ2-1; 12 bases fit TRBD2. The CDR3 is made up of 15 amino acids. J lost 8 bases, V lost 6 bases, and 8 bases had no gene match. CDR1 is SEHNR, CDR2 FQNEAQ, per germline (reference sequence). DNA for the CDR3: TGTGCCAGCAGTCCCCTAGCGGGGGGGTGGTATGAGCAGTTCTTC. Its translation is CASSPLAGGWYEQFF.

On this clonotype itself: A much bigger clone sits one base away, suggesting this may be a read error. V gene TRBV7-6 combines with J gene TRBJ2-1; the D gene is possibly TRBD1 (6 bases). CDR1 SGHVS and CDR2 FNYEAQ come from the germline V gene. The CDR3 has 14 amino acids. The V gene lost 5 bases and the J gene lost 9 bases, with 17 bases spanning the gap. As DNA, the CDR3 is TGTGCCAGCAGCACACGCAATGGACAGACTGAGCAGTTCTTC. Translating it yields CASSTRNGQTEQFF.

The chain combines TRBV4-1 with TRBJ2-7, with D unclear. The germline CDR1 and CDR2 sequences are MGHRA and YSYEKL. The CDR3 is made up of 14 amino acids. The CDR3 here is CASSQDSTIYEQYV. The CDR3 coding sequence is TGTGCCAGCAGCCAAGATTCAACGATTTACGAGCAGTACGTC.

This clonotype has only a few counts. The gene calls are TRBV7-9 and TRBJ2-1; D call uncertain. This CDR3 spans 11 amino acids. V lost 3 bases and J 8 bases, leaving 5 bases between the germline ends. The germline V gene encodes CDR1 SEHNR and CDR2 FQNEAQ (reference sequence). The CDR3 DNA reads TGTGCCAGCAGCTTTGTGGATGAGCAGTTCTTC. This gives the protein CASSFVDEQFF. Looking up the rest from reference TRBV7-9 and TRBJ2-1 gives the full variable domain: DTGVSQNPRHKITKRGQNVTFRCDPISEHNRLYWYRQTLGQGPEFLTYFQNEAQLEKSRLLSDRFSAERPKGSFSTLEIQRTEQGDSAMYLCASSFVDEQFFGPGTRLTVL.

The chain employs TRBV20-1 and TRBJ1-2; unclear D gene. The CDR3 contains 13 residues. Trimming removed 3 bases from V and 7 bases from J, with 15 bases in between. Germline-derived CDR1 and CDR2 are DFQATT and SNEGSKA (reference sequence). In DNA, the CDR3 is TGCAGTGCTAGGGAAGATTACCCCCCTGGCTACACCTTC. Translation gives CSAREDYPPGYTF.

Here the CDR3 reads CASSIFGQVYEKLFF. The CDR3 nucleotides read TGTGCCAGCAGTATCTTCGGGCAGGTTTATGAAAAACTGTTTTTT. The chain uses TRBV6-6 and TRBJ1-4; the D is unclear. The CDR3 consists of 15 residues. V lost 5 bases to trimming and J lost 6 bases, with 16 bases between them. CDR1 is MNHNY and CDR2 is SVGAGI in the germline V gene (reference sequence).

The chain combines TRBV6-5 with TRBJ1-1; TRBD1 agrees at 8 bases. Germline V gene sequence: CDR1 MNHEY, CDR2 SVGAGI. V gave up 0 bases and J gave up 7 bases; unmatched junction bases: 7. The CDR3 loop spans 15 amino acids. The CDR3 here is CASSYSGSTGDEAFF. DNA for the CDR3: TGTGCCAGCAGTTACTCGGGTTCGACAGGGGATGAAGCTTTCTTT.

As DNA, the CDR3 is TGCAGCGCCTTTCCGGGGGGCGATGAGCAGTTCTTC. Protein: CSAFPGGDEQFF. V is TRBV29-1 and J is TRBJ2-1, with D possibly matching TRBD2 (7 bases). The CDR3 loop spans 12 amino acids. V was cut by 7 bases and J by 8 bases, with 15 bases left in between. Germline V CDR1 and CDR2: SQVTM, ANQGSEA.

This clonotype has more than one count but fewer than ten. The rearrangement uses TRBV19 and TRBJ1-1; D is perhaps TRBD1 (5 bases). V was cut by 5 bases and J by 1 base, with 14 bases left in between. The CDR3 consists of 15 residues. From germline, CDR1 is LNHDA and CDR2 SQIVND (reference sequence). The CDR3 DNA follows: TGTGCCAGTAGTCCCACCCCAGGGAGGAACACTGAAGCTTTCTTT. Encoded protein: CASSPTPGRNTEAFF.

This clonotype was recorded a few times. The J gene is TRBJ2-5, the V gene TRBV7-9, with 10 nucleotides matching TRBD1. The CDR3 consists of 16 residues. Germline lookup yields CDR1 SEHNR and CDR2 FQNEAQ (reference sequence). Trimming removed 4 bases from V and 5 bases from J; junction bases left unmatched: 10. CDR3 in DNA: TGTGCCAGCAGCTCCCCGGGACAGGGGTTCTTGGAGACCCAGTACTTC. Translated: CASSSPGQGFLETQYF.

The count of this clonotype is one. V is TRBV5-1 and J is TRBJ1-1; no firm D call. The V end lost 4 bases, the J end lost 8 bases, and 15 bases lay between the germline ends. The CDR3 extends over 13 amino acids. The V gene's germline CDR1 is SGHRS and CDR2 YFSETQ. The CDR3 reads CASSVLAYQEAFF. The CDR3 DNA sequence: TGCGCCAGCAGCGTCCTAGCTTACCAAGAAGCTTTCTTT.

This clonotype occurred a few times. This chain uses TRBV6-5 with TRBJ2-5, with D tentatively TRBD1 or TRBD2 (6 bases each). V lost 5 bases and J 5 bases, leaving 12 bases between the germline ends. CDR1 and CDR2 from the germline V gene are MNHEY and SVGAGI. This CDR3 spans 13 amino acids. For the CDR3, the DNA is TGTGCCAGCAGTCAGGGGAGGCGGGAGACCCAGTACTTC. Protein: CASSQGRRETQYF.

The chain has TRBV9 and TRBJ2-3; D tentatively reads TRBD1 or TRBD2 (7 bases each). V was shortened by 5 bases and J by 2 bases, with 18 bases between the two germline ends. The CDR3 contains 16 residues. Germline V gene sequence: CDR1 SGDLS, CDR2 YYNGEE. Here the CDR3 reads CASSGGRGRTTDTQYF. For the CDR3, the DNA is TGTGCCAGCAGTGGGGGGAGGGGGCGGACCACAGATACGCAGTATTTT.

V gene TRBV19 combines with J gene TRBJ2-1, with 12 nucleotides matching TRBD2. Germline CDR1 reads LNHDA; CDR2 reads SQIVND (reference sequence). CDR3 size: 18 residues. V gave up 3 bases and J gave up 6 bases; unmatched junction bases: 12. The CDR3 DNA reads TGTGCCAGTAGTATCTCCAACCCGCTAGCGGGGGGGCGCAATGAGCAGTTCTTC. Protein product: CASSISNPLAGGRNEQFF.

This clonotype was recorded a few times. V usage is TRBV6-1 and J usage is TRBJ2-1, with D perhaps TRBD1 (6 bases). CDR1 and CDR2 from the germline V gene are MNHNS and SASEGT. This CDR3 spans 12 amino acids. The V and J ends lost 7 bases and 4 bases respectively, with 8 bases between them. The CDR3 DNA is TGTGCCAGCAATAGGGGGTACAATGAGCAGTTCTTC. Amino acid sequence: CASNRGYNEQFF.

This chain links TRBV19 with TRBJ2-7, with TRBD1 matching 9 bases. The CDR3 has 13 residues. The ends lost 9 bases at V and 4 bases at J; junction bases unmatched: 7. The germline CDR1 and CDR2 sequences are LNHDA and SQIVND (reference sequence). The CDR3 DNA is TGTGCCAGCGGGGGGACAGGGAGATACGAGCAGTACTTC. Translated: CASGGTGRYEQYF.

This clonotype was observed many times. V usage is TRBV7-6 and J usage is TRBJ2-1; 13 bases are shared with TRBD2. V shed 2 bases, J shed 0 bases, and the junction held 7 bases outside the gene matches. The CDR3 contains 19 residues. CDR1 and CDR2 (germline): SGHVS, FNYEAQ. The DNA of the CDR3 is TGTGCCAGCAGCTTACCCACTAGCGGGGGGGCGAGCTCCTACAATGAGCAGTTCTTC. It codes for CASSLPTSGGASSYNEQFF.

The gene calls are TRBV10-3 and TRBJ1-4; D remains ambiguous. Germline CDR1 ENHRY, CDR2 SYGVKD. V shed 0 bases and J shed 4 bases, with 6 bases lying between them. This CDR3 contains 14 residues. The CDR3 protein is CAISESADNEKLFF. The CDR3 coding sequence is TGTGCCATCAGTGAGTCGGCCGATAATGAAAAACTGTTTTTT.

This clonotype was counted between two and nine times. This chain joins TRBV6-8 and TRBJ1-2; D unresolved. The germline V gene has CDR1 MNHGY and CDR2 SAAAGT. The CDR3 totals 14 residues. V was clipped by 8 bases and J by 6 bases, with 19 bases between them. This CDR3 reads CASQQGPMRDGYTF. CDR3 nucleotide sequence: TGTGCCAGCCAACAAGGACCTATGAGGGATGGCTACACCTTC.

In DNA form, the CDR3 reads TGTGCCAGCAGTTACTCTTTCGACCGACCCAATTATGGCTACACCTTC. It yields the protein CASSYSFDRPNYGYTF. The V call is TRBV6-2 or TRBV6-3, the J call TRBJ1-2; D ambiguous. The CDR3 is 16 residues long. Germline CDR1 is MNHEY and CDR2 is SVGEGT. The V gene lost 0 bases and the J gene lost 5 bases, with 16 bases spanning the gap.

This clonotype has a handful of counts. The chain is built from TRBV4-1 and TRBJ1-1; 7 bases align to TRBD1. The V and J ends lost 1 base and 1 base, in that order; junction bases with no gene match: 3. Germline V gene data show CDR1 as MGHRA and CDR2 as YSYEKL. The CDR3 loop spans 15 amino acids. CDR3 amino acids: CASSQGDSQNTEAFF. CDR3 nucleotides: TGCGCCAGCAGCCAAGGGGACAGTCAGAACACTGAAGCTTTCTTT.

The sample holds a few counts of this clonotype. J is TRBJ2-1 and V is TRBV12-3 or TRBV12-4; 12 bases are a match to TRBD1. The CDR3 is made up of 15 amino acids. V was pared by 1 base and J by 6 bases, with 1 base of the junction left unmatched. The CDR3, as DNA: TGTGCCAGCAGTTTAGGGGACAGGGGGCTCAATGAGCAGTTCTTC. Residues: CASSLGDRGLNEQFF.